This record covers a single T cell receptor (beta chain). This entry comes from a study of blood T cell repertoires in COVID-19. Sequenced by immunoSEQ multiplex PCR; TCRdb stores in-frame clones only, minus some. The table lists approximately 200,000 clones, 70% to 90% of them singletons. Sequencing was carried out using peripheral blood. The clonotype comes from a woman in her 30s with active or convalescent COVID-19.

In DNA, the CDR3 is TGCGCCAGCAGCCAAGAGGGACAGGGAACAGATACGCAGTATTTT. Translated: CASSQEGQGTDTQYF. V is TRBV4-1 and J is TRBJ2-3; 9 bases line up with TRBD1. Germline V lookup: CDR1 MGHRA, CDR2 YSYEKL. J gave up 3 bases and V 0 bases, and 1 base lay outside the gene matches. This CDR3 has 15 amino acids.